This is a list of T cell receptor beta chains from one sample in a study of CD8 T cells in Susac syndrome. Using its own MiXCR run on the immunoSEQ multiplex PCR reads, TCRdb lists one record per CDR3 protein. The data contain over 120,000 distinct CDR3 sequences, 94% of them seen just once; the ten biggest clones take up over 0.07%. The specimen sequenced was CD4+ T cells from PBMCs. These receptors came from a human donor in good health. The CDR3 runs from the conserved cysteine through the conserved F or W. Each record gives: V gene, J gene, D gene, clone size, CDR3 protein, CDR3 DNA. A D gene is named only where the DNA matches it firmly. Some rows have no size entry. The others give once, few or many, or a class for an expanded clone.

v_gene: TRBV20-1
j_gene: TRBJ1-2
d_gene: TRBD1
abundance: -
CDR3aa: CSASEGAVGYTF
CDR3nt: TGCAGTGCTAGTGAGGGGGCGGTCGGCTACACCTTC

v_gene: TRBV24-1
j_gene: TRBJ2-1
d_gene: -
abundance: once
CDR3aa: CATSDSPGRTSYNEQFF
CDR3nt: TGTGCCACCAGTGATTCTCCTGGGCGGACATCCTACAATGAGCAGTTCTTC

v_gene: TRBV10-3
j_gene: TRBJ2-3
d_gene: TRBD2
abundance: -
CDR3aa: CAIAPGLAGPADTQYF
CDR3nt: TGTGCCATCGCACCGGGACTAGCGGGGCCGGCAGATACGCAGTATTTT

v_gene: TRBV19
j_gene: TRBJ1-6
d_gene: TRBD1
abundance: once
CDR3aa: CASTQDRSYNSPLHF
CDR3nt: TGTGCCAGTACCCAGGACAGGTCCTATAATTCACCCCTCCACTTT

v_gene: TRBV30
j_gene: TRBJ2-6
d_gene: -
abundance: -
CDR3aa: CAWTRISGANVLTF
CDR3nt: TGTGCCTGGACGAGGATCTCTGGGGCCAACGTCCTGACTTTC

v_gene: TRBV5-4
j_gene: TRBJ2-1
d_gene: TRBD2
abundance: -
CDR3aa: CASSWSGRLENEQFF
CDR3nt: TGTGCCAGCAGTTGGAGCGGGAGACTAGAGAATGAGCAGTTCTTC

v_gene: TRBV11-1
j_gene: TRBJ2-5
d_gene: -
abundance: -
CDR3aa: CASSRGIGETQYF
CDR3nt: TGTGCCAGCAGCAGGGGAATTGGGGAGACCCAGTACTTC

v_gene: TRBV29-1
j_gene: TRBJ1-2
d_gene: -
abundance: -
CDR3aa: CSASPPGLNNYGYTF
CDR3nt: TGCAGCGCCTCTCCCCCAGGGCTGAATAACTATGGCTACACCTTC

v_gene: TRBV3-1
j_gene: TRBJ2-7
d_gene: TRBD1
abundance: -
CDR3aa: CASSQGQGAGEQYF
CDR3nt: TGTGCCAGCAGCCAAGGACAGGGGGCTGGTGAGCAGTACTTC

v_gene: TRBV30
j_gene: TRBJ2-5
d_gene: -
abundance: -
CDR3aa: CAWSVTRLQETQYF
CDR3nt: TGTGCCTGGAGTGTAACGCGTCTCCAAGAGACCCAGTACTTC

v_gene: TRBV11-2
j_gene: TRBJ1-1
d_gene: -
abundance: once
CDR3aa: CASSLFQVNTEAFF
CDR3nt: TGTGCCAGCAGCTTATTTCAGGTGAACACTGAAGCTTTCTTT

v_gene: TRBV7-9
j_gene: TRBJ2-5
d_gene: -
abundance: -
CDR3aa: CASSRPVTGKGQETQYF
CDR3nt: TGTGCCAGCAGCCGCCCCGTAACAGGGAAGGGCCAAGAGACCCAGTACTTC

v_gene: TRBV18
j_gene: TRBJ2-2
d_gene: -
abundance: -
CDR3aa: CASSREDTGELFF
CDR3nt: TGTGCCAGCTCGCGAGAGGACACCGGGGAGCTGTTTTTT

v_gene: TRBV7-9
j_gene: TRBJ1-1
d_gene: -
abundance: once
CDR3aa: CASSSPGRRNTEAFF
CDR3nt: TGTGCCAGCAGCTCTCCTGGGAGGAGGAACACTGAAGCTTTCTTT

v_gene: TRBV27
j_gene: TRBJ1-1
d_gene: -
abundance: -
CDR3aa: CASSFWVGPGTVGSTEAFF
CDR3nt: TGTGCCAGCAGTTTCTGGGTTGGTCCAGGGACCGTAGGCTCCACTGAAGCTTTCTTT

v_gene: TRBV28
j_gene: TRBJ2-1
d_gene: -
abundance: -
CDR3aa: CAIAPPHNEQFF
CDR3nt: TGTGCCATCGCCCCCCCCCACAATGAGCAGTTCTTC

v_gene: TRBV12-3/TRBV12-4
j_gene: TRBJ2-2
d_gene: -
abundance: -
CDR3aa: CASSLEGQNTGELFF
CDR3nt: TGTGCCAGCAGTTTAGAGGGACAGAACACCGGGGAGCTGTTTTTT

v_gene: TRBV30
j_gene: TRBJ2-7
d_gene: TRBD2
abundance: -
CDR3aa: CASNLVDRGGNYEQYF
CDR3nt: TGTGCCTCCAACCTGGTCGACCGGGGGGGAAACTACGAGCAGTACTTC

v_gene: TRBV7-9
j_gene: TRBJ2-5
d_gene: -
abundance: -
CDR3aa: CASSTGAGTQYF
CDR3nt: TGTGCCAGCAGCACGGGGGCAGGGACCCAGTACTTC

v_gene: TRBV5-1
j_gene: TRBJ2-1
d_gene: -
abundance: -
CDR3aa: CASSLAAREQFF
CDR3nt: TGCGCCAGCAGCTTGGCGGCCCGTGAGCAGTTCTTC

v_gene: TRBV29-1
j_gene: TRBJ2-6
d_gene: -
abundance: -
CDR3aa: CSVASGANVLTF
CDR3nt: TGCAGCGTCGCCTCTGGGGCCAACGTCCTGACTTTC

v_gene: TRBV12-3/TRBV12-4
j_gene: TRBJ2-7
d_gene: -
abundance: -
CDR3aa: CASSLANLRGSYEQYF
CDR3nt: TGTGCCAGCAGTTTAGCAAACCTTAGAGGAAGCTACGAGCAGTACTTC

v_gene: TRBV2
j_gene: TRBJ2-7
d_gene: -
abundance: few
CDR3aa: CASSVGTSYEQYF
CDR3nt: TGTGCCAGCAGTGTTGGGACCTCCTACGAGCAGTACTTC

v_gene: TRBV7-2
j_gene: TRBJ2-2
d_gene: TRBD1
abundance: -
CDR3aa: CASSPWQGAMSGELFF
CDR3nt: TGTGCCAGCAGCCCGTGGCAGGGGGCTATGTCCGGGGAGCTGTTTTTT

v_gene: TRBV3-1
j_gene: TRBJ2-6
d_gene: -
abundance: -
CDR3aa: CASRRQGTGANVLTF
CDR3nt: TGTGCCAGCAGACGTCAGGGGACCGGGGCCAACGTCCTGACTTTC

v_gene: TRBV6-1
j_gene: TRBJ1-5
d_gene: -
abundance: -
CDR3aa: CASSEGVNQPQHF
CDR3nt: TGTGCCAGCAGTGAGGGAGTCAATCAGCCCCAGCATTTT

v_gene: TRBV12-3/TRBV12-4
j_gene: TRBJ2-6
d_gene: -
abundance: -
CDR3aa: CASTPGWGSGANVLTF
CDR3nt: TGTGCCAGCACTCCCGGCTGGGGCTCTGGGGCCAACGTCCTGACTTTC